The clone carrying this TCR beta chain was observed a few times. The antigen is not known. The sample belongs to a study of beta chain features in type 1 diabetes. The authors reverse transcribed all of the isolated RNA, so sequencing captured expressed TCRB transcripts. Libraries were prepared by immunoSEQ multiplex PCR; TCRdb keeps only in-frame clonotypes and omits some of them. The sample contains some 230,000 clones, 9.6% of which appear only once. Cells sorted by CD45RO/CCR7/CD25/CD127/CD95/CD27 comprised CD4+ naive, central memory, regulatory and stem cell-like memory cells. Study-wide findings and caveats: The study found that naive, central memory and Treg TCRB repertoires appeared more similar in patients than in healthy donors.

This receptor was obtained from a woman between 18 and 30 years old in good health. The sequenced sample consisted of naive CD4+ T cells from blood.

The CDR3 DNA reads TGCAGCGTTCGGGACAGGGCCACTGAAGCTTTCTTT. Translation: CSVRDRATEAFF. The chain carries TRBV29-1 and TRBJ1-1, with TRBD1 matching 9 bases. The CDR3 spans 12 residues. Trimming at V came to 5 bases and at J to 4 bases, leaving 2 bases not matched to a gene. CDR1 and CDR2 (germline): SQVTM, ANQGSEA. The full variable domain, its missing parts supplied by reference TRBV29-1 and TRBJ1-1, is SAVISQKPSRDICQRGTSLTIQCQVDSQVTMMFWYRQQPGQSLTLIATANQGSEATYESGFVIDKFPISRPNLTFSTLTVSNMSPEDSSIYLCSVRDRATEAFFGQGTRLTVV.